This TCR beta chain was identified in a study of T-cell reconstitution after alpha-beta-depleted transplantation in children. Preparation of the TCRbeta library was carried out with unique molecular identifiers. TCRdb reanalysed the PCR reads using MiXCR and keeps one entry per CDR3 protein. The sample holds some 180,000 distinct CDR3 sequences, about 7% seen once. Whole-study results and caveats: TCRbeta diversity was high at day 60 in some patients (a result of surviving recipient T cells and thymic progenitors). Several hundred expanded graft clones reportedly were the source of alpha-beta T cells about two months after transplant. One year after transplant, T-cell counts and diversity came mostly from newly produced T cells.

This clonotype was recorded many times. The antigen is unknown. Sample: PBMCs, taken before TCRalphabeta/CD19-depleted stem cell transplant. The receptor comes from a boy between 2 and 15 years old with acute lymphoblastic leukemia, due to receive a stem cell transplant.

As DNA, the CDR3 is TGCGCCAGCAGCTTCGGGACAGGGGCAGATACGCAGTATTTT. It codes for CASSFGTGADTQYF. The rearrangement links TRBV5-1 to TRBJ2-3; 10 positions agree with TRBD1. The V and J ends lost 2 bases and 4 bases, in that order; junction bases with no gene match: 1. Germline V CDR1 and CDR2: SGHRS, YFSETQ. This CDR3 is 14 amino acids long.